A selection of T cell receptor beta chains follows, all from one sample in a study of T cells after yellow fever vaccination. TCRdb analysed the 5' RACE reads with MiXCR anew, one entry per CDR3 protein. The sample has hundreds of thousands of distinct CDR3 sequences, about 3.5% seen once. The sample here was PBMCs, taken on the day of the yellow fever booster vaccination. The origin of the receptors is a young man who received the YFV17D yellow fever vaccine. Both conserved end residues are part of each CDR3. The D gene is left open where the match is weak. A clone size is listed for some rows: how often the clone was seen (once, few, many), or a class if it is expanded.

v_gene	d_gene	abundance	j_gene	CDR3aa	CDR3nt
TRBV20-1	TRBD2	many	TRBJ2-5	CSATLSSGVQETQYF	TGCAGTGCTACCCTCAGCAGCGGGGTCCAAGAGACCCAGTACTTC
TRBV7-6	NA	many	TRBJ2-3	CASSLGPTGSISTDTQYF	TGTGCCAGCAGCTTAGGCCCGACAGGTTCTATTAGCACAGATACGCAGTATTTT
TRBV9	NA	many	TRBJ1-2	CASSVEYPEGRYGYTF	TGTGCCAGCAGCGTAGAATATCCGGAGGGCCGTTATGGCTACACCTTC
TRBV6-5	NA	many	TRBJ1-5	CASSEGGRNQPQHF	TGTGCCAGCTCCGAGGGGGGGCGCAATCAGCCCCAGCATTTT
TRBV10-3	NA	few	TRBJ2-2	CAISDGTTYTGELFF	TGTGCCATCAGTGACGGGACAACTTACACCGGGGAGCTGTTTTTT
TRBV9	TRBD2	many	TRBJ2-3	CASSVIAGYTDTQYF	TGTGCCAGCAGCGTAATAGCGGGGTACACAGATACGCAGTATTTT
TRBV4-1	NA	NA	TRBJ1-2	CASSQDLGQGNGYTF	TGCGCCAGCAGCCAAGATCTGGGGCAGGGGAATGGCTACACCTTC
TRBV7-2	NA	NA	TRBJ1-5	CASSLAGLGNQPQHF	TGTGCCAGCAGCTTAGCAGGGTTGGGAAATCAGCCCCAGCATTTT
TRBV11-3	NA	many	TRBJ2-1	CASSSRGYEQFF	TGTGCCAGCAGCTCTCGGGGGTATGAGCAGTTCTTC
TRBV12-3/TRBV12-4	NA	many	TRBJ2-1	CASNVGTSPYNEQFF	TGTGCCAGCAACGTCGGGACATCTCCCTACAATGAGCAGTTCTTC
TRBV5-1	NA	many	TRBJ2-3	CASSLQGASTDTQYF	TGCGCCAGCAGCTTGCAAGGGGCGAGCACAGATACGCAGTATTTT
TRBV29-1	NA	few	TRBJ2-7	CSVLRRQASPRFSYEQYF	TGCAGCGTTCTTAGGAGACAGGCATCTCCTCGTTTCTCCTACGAGCAGTACTTC